A single sample is the source of the 4 T cell receptor beta chains below, sequenced in a study of blood T cells in healthy people across ages. The second PCR ran about 6 to 12 cycles with a sample-barcoded 5' primer and J-beta primers. MiXCR, applied by TCRdb to the 5' RACE reads, yields one record per CDR3 protein. The sample consists of approximately 800,000 distinct CDR3 sequences, approximately 53% of them appearing once. Specimen: blood. Source of these receptors: a man in his forties in good health.

The genes are TRBV20-1 and TRBJ2-4; 9 nucleotides line up with TRBD2. The J call could be wrong; TRBJ2-7 is a better fit for the DNA end. CDR3 length: 17 residues. Germline CDR1 reads DFQATT; CDR2 reads SNEGSKA (reference sequence). The DNA for the CDR3 is TGCAGTGCTAGCCCCTCCCGGGGAGCGGGAGGTGGCTACGAGCAGTACTTC. Protein product: CSASPSRGAGGGYEQYF.

The chain uses TRBV20-1 and TRBJ2-3, with 9 bases aligning to TRBD2. In germline, CDR1 is DFQATT, CDR2 SNEGSKA (reference sequence). Losses at the gene ends were 3 bases for V and 2 bases for J; bases not matched to a gene: 9. CDR3 length: 16 amino acids. The chain's CDR3 is CSARFSAGGTTDTQYF. The CDR3 DNA is TGCAGTGCTAGGTTCTCAGCGGGAGGCACCACAGATACGCAGTATTTT.

This clonotype was seen only a few times. CDR3 sequence reads: CASSPALRWDSNYGYTF. As DNA, the CDR3 is TGTGCCAGCAGCCCCGCCCTTCGTTGGGACAGTAACTATGGCTACACCTTC. This chain joins TRBV7-9 and TRBJ1-2; 7 positions match TRBD1. Trimming cost V 5 bases and J 1 base; bases outside gene matches: 13. The CDR3 contains 17 residues. From germline, CDR1 is SEHNR and CDR2 FQNEAQ (reference sequence).

The J gene is TRBJ1-4, the V gene TRBV4-3; a weak D match, TRBD1 (6 bases). CDR3 length: 16 amino acids. The germline gives CDR1 LGHNA, CDR2 YSLEER. The V end was cut by 4 bases, the J end by 4 bases, with 16 bases between. CDR3 sequence: CASSRAPQGLNEKLFF. The CDR3, as DNA: TGCGCCAGCAGCCGCGCTCCTCAGGGGCTTAATGAAAAACTGTTTTTT.